The rows below give T cell receptor beta chains drawn from one sample of a study of blood T cell repertoires in COVID-19. Here immunoSEQ multiplex PCR was the method, and the copy in TCRdb shows in-frame clones only, minus some. The data show about 110,000 clones, 75% to 90% seen once. The specimen sequenced was peripheral blood. The receptors were sampled from a man between 65 and 85 years old with acute or convalescent COVID-19. Both conserved end residues are part of each CDR3. A D gene is named only where the DNA matches it firmly. A clone size is listed for some rows: how often the clone was seen (once, few, many), or a class if it is expanded.

j_call | d_call | clone_size | v_call | cdr3_aa | cdr3_nt
TRBJ2-2 | TRBD1 | few | TRBV3-1/TRBV3-2 | CASSRQGRNTGELFF | TGTGCCAGCAGCCGACAGGGGCGGAACACCGGGGAGCTGTTTTTT
TRBJ2-3 | NA | few | TRBV30 | CAWSVVGGDTQYF | TGTGCCTGGAGTGTCGTAGGAGGAGATACGCAGTATTTT
TRBJ2-1 | NA | NA | TRBV3-1/TRBV3-2 | CASSLRGSFNEQFF | TGTGCCAGCAGCCTTAGGGGGTCATTTAATGAGCAGTTCTTC
TRBJ1-2 | NA | NA | TRBV21-1 | CASSKSGDSDGYTF | TGTGCCAGCAGCAAAAGTGGGGACAGTGATGGCTACACCTTC
TRBJ1-6 | NA | NA | TRBV6-5 | CASSYSRQAHNSPLHF | TGTGCCAGCAGTTACTCTCGGCAGGCTCATAATTCACCCCTCCACTTT
TRBJ1-5 | NA | NA | TRBV5-5 | CASSPTGTQPQHF | TGTGCCAGCAGCCCCACGGGTACCCAGCCCCAGCATTTT
TRBJ1-3 | NA | NA | TRBV19 | CASSTYSGNTIYF | TGTGCCAGTAGTACGTACTCTGGAAACACCATATATTTT
TRBJ1-1 | NA | NA | TRBV28 | CASSYEGANTEAFF | TGTGCCAGCAGTTACGAGGGCGCGAACACTGAAGCTTTCTTT
TRBJ2-5 | TRBD2 | once | TRBV5-1 | CASRLSGGAETQYF | TGCGCCAGCCGACTAAGCGGGGGGGCGGAGACCCAGTACTTC
TRBJ2-1 | NA | NA | TRBV19 | CASSISSYNEQFF | TGTGCCAGTAGTATTAGCTCCTACAATGAGCAGTTCTTC
TRBJ2-5 | NA | NA | TRBV4-2 | CASSQGSIGETQYF | TGTGCCAGCAGCCAAGGCTCTATTGGAGAGACCCAGTACTTC
TRBJ2-7 | TRBD2 | NA | TRBV3-1/TRBV3-2 | CASSFSGSGYEQYF | TGTGCCAGCAGCTTTAGCGGGAGTGGGTACGAGCAGTACTTC
TRBJ2-3 | TRBD2 | NA | TRBV11-3 | CASSRTREAADTQYF | TGTGCCAGCAGCCGGACCCGGGAGGCCGCAGATACGCAGTATTTT
TRBJ2-3 | NA | NA | TRBV5-4 | CASSFNPGHEHTDTQYF | TGTGCCAGCAGCTTCAACCCGGGACACGAACACACAGATACGCAGTATTTT
TRBJ2-3 | NA | NA | TRBV11-2 | CASSLGARTDTQYF | TGTGCCAGCAGCTTAGGGGCTCGCACAGATACGCAGTATTTT
TRBJ1-1 | NA | NA | TRBV6-5 | CASILMNTEAFF | TGTGCCAGCATACTTATGAACACTGAAGCTTTCTTT
TRBJ1-1 | NA | few | TRBV29-1 | CSVSQGNTEAFF | TGCAGCGTTTCACAGGGGAACACTGAAGCTTTCTTT
TRBJ2-2 | TRBD2 | NA | TRBV9 | CASSEGLAGNTGELFF | TGTGCCAGCAGCGAGGGACTAGCGGGAAACACCGGGGAGCTGTTTTTT
TRBJ2-7 | NA | NA | TRBV19 | CASGSGYYEQYF | TGTGCCAGTGGTAGCGGATACTACGAGCAGTACTTC
TRBJ1-1 | TRBD1 | NA | TRBV9 | CASSVWDRASLGTEAFF | TGTGCCAGCAGCGTATGGGACAGGGCCTCCCTAGGGACTGAAGCTTTCTTT
TRBJ1-1 | NA | NA | TRBV30 | CAWTVSLRTEAFF | TGTGCCTGGACCGTTAGCCTCCGCACTGAAGCTTTCTTT
TRBJ2-7 | TRBD1 | NA | TRBV19 | CASSMHPGQGYEQYF | TGTGCCAGTAGTATGCATCCGGGACAGGGTTACGAGCAGTACTTC
TRBJ2-3 | TRBD2 | NA | TRBV30 | CAGRTGLAGPGTQYF | TGTGCCGGACGTACGGGACTAGCGGGCCCGGGGACGCAGTATTTT
TRBJ2-1 | TRBD2 | NA | TRBV24-1 | CATSDWGGRTYNEQFF | TGTGCCACCAGTGATTGGGGCGGGAGAACCTACAATGAGCAGTTCTTC
TRBJ2-5 | NA | NA | TRBV18 | CASSPGAREAQYF | TGTGCCAGCTCACCAGGGGCAAGAGAAGCCCAGTACTTC
TRBJ2-1 | NA | NA | TRBV28 | CATIQGRRSEQFF | TGTGCCACCATACAGGGTCGACGCAGTGAGCAGTTCTTC
TRBJ1-6 | TRBD1 | NA | TRBV2 | CASRGTGDNSPLHF | TGTGCCAGCAGGGGAACAGGGGATAATTCACCCCTCCACTTT
TRBJ1-1 | NA | NA | TRBV6-6 | CASSYYTGQNTEAFF | TGTGCCAGCAGTTACTACACAGGCCAGAACACTGAAGCTTTCTTT
TRBJ1-3 | NA | NA | TRBV19 | CASTSEARLSGNTIYF | TGTGCCAGTACCTCCGAGGCCCGACTCTCTGGAAACACCATATATTTT
TRBJ1-6 | NA | NA | TRBV19 | CASSIDRGNSPLHF | TGTGCCAGTAGTATAGATCGGGGTAATTCACCCCTCCACTTT
TRBJ2-3 | TRBD2 | once | TRBV5-1 | CASSAGTSGWTSTDTQYF | TGCGCCAGCAGCGCAGGGACTAGCGGGTGGACTAGCACAGATACGCAGTATTTT
TRBJ1-5 | NA | NA | TRBV7-2 | CASSLNSNQPQHF | TGTGCCAGCAGCTTAAACTCTAATCAGCCCCAGCATTTT
TRBJ2-7 | TRBD1 | NA | TRBV11-2 | CASTTGDSSYEQYF | TGTGCCAGCACCACAGGGGACAGCTCCTACGAGCAGTACTTC
TRBJ1-2 | TRBD1 | once | TRBV30 | CAWSAGTGPYTF | TGTGCCTGGAGCGCCGGGACAGGACCCTACACCTTC
TRBJ1-1 | NA | NA | TRBV28 | CASSFQETEAFF | TGTGCCAGCAGTTTCCAGGAAACTGAAGCTTTCTTT
TRBJ2-3 | TRBD2 | NA | TRBV7-3 | CASSSGTSGGPTDTQYF | TGTGCCAGCAGCTCGGGAACAAGCGGGGGGCCCACAGATACGCAGTATTTT
TRBJ1-2 | NA | NA | TRBV28 | CASRQAYGYTF | TGTGCCAGTCGACAGGCCTATGGCTACACCTTC
TRBJ2-7 | NA | NA | TRBV19 | CASSITATGGLYEQYF | TGTGCCAGTAGTATAACCGCGACAGGAGGCTTGTACGAGCAGTACTTC
TRBJ1-1 | TRBD1 | NA | TRBV3-1/TRBV3-2 | CASSLTGGDAFF | TGTGCCAGCAGCCTAACAGGGGGTGATGCTTTCTTT
TRBJ1-5 | TRBD1 | once | TRBV3-1/TRBV3-2 | CASSQETGSSPQHF | TGTGCCAGCAGCCAAGAGACAGGGAGTTCGCCCCAGCATTTT
TRBJ1-1 | NA | NA | TRBV6-5 | CASSPGVRGHTEAFF | TGTGCCAGCAGCCCGGGGGTAAGGGGACACACTGAAGCTTTCTTT
TRBJ1-2 | NA | NA | TRBV7-2 | CASSPDKNYGYTF | TGTGCCAGCAGCCCGGACAAAAACTATGGCTACACCTTC
TRBJ1-5 | NA | NA | TRBV7-2 | CALRDSNQPQHF | TGTGCCCTCAGGGATAGCAATCAGCCCCAGCATTTT
TRBJ2-3 | TRBD2 | NA | TRBV29-1 | CSVEGVAGVSTDTQYF | TGCAGCGTTGAGGGAGTAGCGGGAGTATCGACAGATACGCAGTATTTT
TRBJ2-2 | NA | NA | TRBV29-1 | CSAAGSFRTSNTGELFF | TGCAGCGCTGCCGGTAGTTTTAGGACATCTAACACCGGGGAGCTGTTTTTT
TRBJ2-1 | TRBD1 | NA | TRBV19 | CASSLGQWSYNEQFF | TGTGCCAGTAGCCTGGGACAGTGGTCCTACAATGAGCAGTTCTTC
TRBJ2-2 | NA | NA | TRBV24-1 | CATSEDTNTGELFF | TGTGCCACCAGTGAGGACACTAACACCGGGGAGCTGTTTTTT
TRBJ2-2 | NA | NA | TRBV14 | CASSERATGELFF | TGTGCCAGCAGCGAGAGGGCTACCGGGGAGCTGTTTTTT
TRBJ2-2 | TRBD1 | NA | TRBV6-5 | CASRQGGNTGELFF | TGTGCCAGCCGACAGGGGGGGAACACCGGGGAGCTGTTTTTT
TRBJ1-1 | TRBD1 | NA | TRBV7-3 | CASSLQGASRTEAFF | TGTGCCAGCAGCTTACAGGGGGCATCGAGGACTGAAGCTTTCTTT